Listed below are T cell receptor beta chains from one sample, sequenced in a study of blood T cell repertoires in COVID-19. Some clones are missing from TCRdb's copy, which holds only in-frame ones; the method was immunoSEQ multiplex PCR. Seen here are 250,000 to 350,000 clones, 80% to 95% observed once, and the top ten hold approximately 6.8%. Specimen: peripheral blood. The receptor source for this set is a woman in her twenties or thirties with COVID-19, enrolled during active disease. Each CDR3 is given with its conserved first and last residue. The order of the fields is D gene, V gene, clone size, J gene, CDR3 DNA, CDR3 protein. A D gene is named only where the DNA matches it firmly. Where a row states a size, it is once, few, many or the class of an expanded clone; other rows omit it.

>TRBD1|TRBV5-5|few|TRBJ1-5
TGTGCCAGCAGCCCCACAGGGGGAAGGAATCAGCCCCAGCATTTT
CASSPTGGRNQPQHF
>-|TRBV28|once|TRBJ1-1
TGTGCCAGCAGACCAGGGTTGAACACTGAAGCTTTCTTT
CASRPGLNTEAFF
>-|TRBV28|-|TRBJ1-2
TGTGCCAGCAGTTTGTTCGGAAAGGGAGGAGACTATGGCTACACCTTC
CASSLFGKGGDYGYTF
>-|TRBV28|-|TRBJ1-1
TGTGCCAGCACGGCGGGGGGGTTGAACACTGAAGCTTTCTTT
CASTAGGLNTEAFF
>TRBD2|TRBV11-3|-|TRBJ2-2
TGTGCCAGCAGCTCCAGCGGGAGTCGCACCGGGGAGCTGTTTTTT
CASSSSGSRTGELFF
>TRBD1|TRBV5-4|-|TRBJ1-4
TGTGCCAGCAGCTTGGTCGGGACAGGGAGGGTAAATGAAAAACTGTTTTTT
CASSLVGTGRVNEKLFF
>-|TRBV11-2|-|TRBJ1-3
TGTGCCAGCAGCGACTACAGAGGCTTGCCTGGAAACACCATATATTTT
CASSDYRGLPGNTIYF
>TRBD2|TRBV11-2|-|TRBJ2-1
TGTGCCAGCAGCTTAAGTAGCGGGAGATTTGGTGAGCAGTTCTTC
CASSLSSGRFGEQFF
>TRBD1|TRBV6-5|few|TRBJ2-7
TGTGCCAGCAGTTACTCGACGGGACAGGGGTACGAGCAGTACTTC
CASSYSTGQGYEQYF
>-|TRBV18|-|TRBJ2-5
TGTGCCAGCTCACCTCTCGAGGCGGGTGGCGGCGAGACCCAGTACTTC
CASSPLEAGGGETQYF
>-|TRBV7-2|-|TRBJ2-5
TGTGCCAGCAGCGCCCCTGGGGCCCCGGGCCAGTACTTC
CASSAPGAPGQYF
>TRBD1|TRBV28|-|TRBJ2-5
TGTGCCAGCAGCTTTACCTCCCTAGACAGGGGAGAGACCCAGTACTTC
CASSFTSLDRGETQYF
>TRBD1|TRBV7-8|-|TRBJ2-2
TGTGCCAGCAGGGATATGACAGGGAGAACCGGGGAGCTGTTTTTT
CASRDMTGRTGELFF
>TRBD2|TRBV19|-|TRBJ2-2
TGTGCCAGTCAACTTAGCGGGAGGGGCGGGGAGCTGTTTTTT
CASQLSGRGGELFF
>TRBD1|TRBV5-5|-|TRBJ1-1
TGTGCCAGCAGCTTGCCAGGGGGGAGAACTGAAGCTTTCTTT
CASSLPGGRTEAFF
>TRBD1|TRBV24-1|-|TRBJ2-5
TGTGCCACCAGTGACCCTAGGACAGGGGGTTCGGAGACCCAGTACTTC
CATSDPRTGGSETQYF
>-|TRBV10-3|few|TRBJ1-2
TGTGCCATCACCCCGGGACTCTATGGCTACACCTTC
CAITPGLYGYTF
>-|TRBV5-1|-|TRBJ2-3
TGCGCCAGCAGCTTGGGGAGGACAGCGGCGCAGTATTTT
CASSLGRTAAQYF
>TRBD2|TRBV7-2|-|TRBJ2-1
TGTGCCAGCAGCCAATTTGGACTAGCGGGGAATGAGCAGTTCTTC
CASSQFGLAGNEQFF
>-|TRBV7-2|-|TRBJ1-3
TGTGCCAGCAGCAGCGACGGTAGCTCTGGAAACACCATATATTTT
CASSSDGSSGNTIYF
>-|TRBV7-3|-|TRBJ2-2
TGTGCCAGCAGTCCTCGGAACACCGGGGAGCTGTTTTTT
CASSPRNTGELFF
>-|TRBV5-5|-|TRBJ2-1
TGTGCCAGCAGCTCGCCGGGACACCCCGACAATGAGCAGTTCTTC
CASSSPGHPDNEQFF
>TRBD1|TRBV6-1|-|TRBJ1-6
TGTGCCAGCAGTGAATTACAGGGGAATAATTCACCCCTCCACTTT
CASSELQGNNSPLHF
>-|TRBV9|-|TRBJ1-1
TGTGCCAGCAGCGTAGGAGGGGGTGGGGCTGAAGCTTTCTTT
CASSVGGGGAEAFF
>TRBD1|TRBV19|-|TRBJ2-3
TGTGCCAGTAGTCCGACAGGGGCTAGGACAGATACGCAGTATTTT
CASSPTGARTDTQYF
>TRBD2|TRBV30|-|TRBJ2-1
TGTGCCTGGAGTCCCGACCCCAGGACTAGCGGGATTAGCTCCTACAATGAGCAGTTCTTC
CAWSPDPRTSGISSYNEQFF
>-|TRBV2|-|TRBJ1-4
TGTGCCACCGGGCCAGGGTCGAAGGGGAATGAAAAACTGTTTTTT
CATGPGSKGNEKLFF
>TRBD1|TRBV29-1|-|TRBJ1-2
TGCAGCGTTGCAAGACGGGACAGCATCTTCTATGGCTACACCTTC
CSVARRDSIFYGYTF
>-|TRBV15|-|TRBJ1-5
TGTGCCACCAGCAGGCGGGGGGTTACCGATAATCAGCCCCAGCATTTT
CATSRRGVTDNQPQHF
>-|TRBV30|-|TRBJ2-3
TGTGCCTGGACCACAGGCGTCACAGATACGCAGTATTTT
CAWTTGVTDTQYF
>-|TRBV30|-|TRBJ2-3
TGTGCCTGGGGGGACACCCGGGGGGATACGCAGTATTTT
CAWGDTRGDTQYF
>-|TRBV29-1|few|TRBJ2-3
TGCAGCGTACGGCTAGCGTTTCGCACAGATACGCAGTATTTT
CSVRLAFRTDTQYF
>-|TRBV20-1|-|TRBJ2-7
TGCAGTGCGGAGCTGGAGGACGAGCAGTACTTC
CSAELEDEQYF
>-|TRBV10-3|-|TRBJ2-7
TGTGCCATCAGTGAGTTACTGTCCTACGAGCAGTACTTC
CAISELLSYEQYF
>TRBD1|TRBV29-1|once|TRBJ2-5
TGCAGCGTCGCCACAGGGGGTGGAGAGACCCAGTACTTC
CSVATGGGETQYF
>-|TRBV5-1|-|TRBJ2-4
TGCGCCAGCAGCTTGGAGCCAGGGGAGTTCATTCAGTACTTC
CASSLEPGEFIQYF
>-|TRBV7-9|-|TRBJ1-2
TGTGCCAGCAGCTTAGCGGGGGGAAATGGCTACACCTTC
CASSLAGGNGYTF
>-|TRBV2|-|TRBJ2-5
TGTGCCAGCAGTGAAACAGATTTCCAAGAGACCCAGTACTTC
CASSETDFQETQYF
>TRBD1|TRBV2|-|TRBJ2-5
TGTGCCAGCCCCCGGGACAGCGAAGAGACCCAGTACTTC
CASPRDSEETQYF